Following are 13 T cell receptor beta chains from one sample sequenced in a study of CD8 T cell repertoires and HIV-1 epitope variants. Profiled with immunoSEQ multiplex PCR; TCRdb holds only in-frame clones, not every one. This table holds some 4,000 clones, roughly two thirds found once. For these TCRs, the target antigens are not known. Sample: cultured CD8+ T cells derived from PBMCs. The receptor set was obtained from a male donor with HIV.

The chain combines TRBV7-2 with TRBJ2-1; 8 bases fit TRBD2. CDR1 and CDR2 (germline): SGHTA, FQGNSA. The CDR3 length is 16 residues. CDR3 amino acids: CVLGGGLSSSYNEQFF. The CDR3 DNA is TGTGTACTCGGCGGGGGGCTTTCGAGCTCCTACAATGAGCAGTTCTTC.

This clone was found a few times. The J gene is TRBJ2-5, the V gene TRBV28; TRBD1 is a possible D gene (6 bases). The V gene's germline CDR1 is MDHEN and CDR2 SYDVKM. V gave up 6 bases and J gave up 3 bases, with 17 bases separating them. This CDR3 spans 15 amino acids. The CDR3 spells CASSSSKYREETQYF. The CDR3 nucleotides read TGTGCCAGCAGCTCATCCAAGTACAGGGAAGAGACCCAGTACTTC.

The chain combines TRBV5-6 with TRBJ2-7, with D perhaps matching TRBD1 or TRBD2 (5 bases each). CDR1 and CDR2 from the germline V gene are SGHDT and YYEEEE. Trimming left V 2 bases short and J 5 bases short, with 11 bases between. The CDR3 totals 13 residues. CDR3 in amino acids: CASSFGAIDEQYF. The CDR3 bases are TGTGCCAGCAGCTTCGGGGCGATCGACGAGCAGTACTTC.

This clone was seen once. This specimen includes other DNA sequences encoding the same CDR3. The chain carries TRBV19 and TRBJ2-5; possibly TRBD2 for D (5 bases). The CDR3 is 13 amino acids. V lost 3 bases and J lost 5, with 10 bases in between. Per the germline V gene, CDR1 is LNHDA and CDR2 is SQIVND (reference sequence). DNA for the CDR3: TGTGCCAGTAGTATTGGCAGAGGGGAGACCCAGTACTTC. Translating gives CASSIGRGETQYF.

This clone was detected once. The chain joins TRBV9 to TRBJ2-7; TRBD1 matches 8 bases. The junction had 3 bases not matched to a gene; V was cut back by 0 bases and J by 4 bases. The germline gives CDR1 SGDLS, CDR2 YYNGEE. The CDR3 is 14 amino acids. CDR3 sequence (DNA): TGTGCCAGCAGCGTAGCGACAGGGGCTTACGAGCAGTACTTC. Protein: CASSVATGAYEQYF.

This clone was recorded only once. The genes are TRBV15 and TRBJ2-2, with a tentative D call TRBD1 (5 bases). The length of the CDR3 is 14 residues. Per germline, CDR1 LNHNV and CDR2 YYDKDF (reference sequence). Trimming pared 6 bases from V and 0 bases from J, leaving 8 bases between. CDR3 sequence reads: CATSVGANTGELFF. In DNA form, the CDR3 reads TGTGCCACCAGTGTAGGGGCGAACACCGGGGAGCTGTTTTTT.

This rearrangement joins TRBV19 to TRBJ2-7, with a tentative D call TRBD2 (6 bases). Germline-derived CDR1 and CDR2 are LNHDA and SQIVND (reference sequence). The CDR3 runs 14 residues. The ends were cut back, 3 bases at V and 6 bases at J, with 15 bases in the middle. The CDR3 protein is CASSIGGNIGEQYF. In nucleotides, the CDR3 is TGTGCCAGTAGTATCGGCGGGAATATCGGCGAGCAGTACTTC.

This clone occurred a few times. The CDR3 protein is CASSFVAGEQFF. The CDR3 coding sequence is TGTGCCAGTAGTTTCGTAGCGGGAGAGCAGTTCTTC. The chain joins TRBV19 to TRBJ2-1, with TRBD2 identical over 8 bases. J lost 10 bases, V lost 5 bases, and 4 bases had no gene match. Germline CDR1 reads LNHDA; CDR2 reads SQIVND (reference sequence). This CDR3 is built from 12 residues.

The gene calls are TRBV28 and TRBJ2-5; weak D call: TRBD1 (6 bases). The CDR3 is 14 amino acids. In germline, CDR1 is MDHEN, CDR2 SYDVKM. Trimming removed 6 bases from V and 2 bases from J, with 13 bases in between. CDR3 region: CASSPGQLQETQYF. The CDR3 DNA follows: TGTGCCAGCAGCCCAGGACAGCTTCAAGAGACCCAGTACTTC.

The chain couples TRBV2 to TRBJ1-1; D ambiguous. The CDR3 consists of 13 residues. CDR1 and CDR2 (germline): SNHLY, FYNNEI. Trimming shortened V by 3 bases and J by 7 bases, and 12 bases separated the two germline ends. The CDR3 is CASSDSNLLEAFF. In DNA form, the CDR3 reads TGTGCCAGCAGTGATTCGAATCTACTTGAAGCTTTCTTT.

The V gene is TRBV2, the J gene TRBJ2-7; 7 nucleotides match TRBD2. The CDR3 is made up of 14 amino acids. V trimming: 8 bases; J trimming: 7 bases; junction bases outside the gene matches: 14. Germline V CDR1 and CDR2: SNHLY, FYNNEI. CDR3: CASQHGAGLGEQYF. The CDR3 bases are TGTGCCAGCCAGCACGGAGCGGGGCTTGGGGAGCAGTACTTC.

The chain is built from TRBV2 and TRBJ2-1, with 14 bases aligning to TRBD2. V lost 2 bases, J lost 7 bases, and 4 bases stayed unmatched. The CDR3 is 16 amino acids. Germline CDR1 reads SNHLY; CDR2 reads FYNNEI. CDR3 protein: CASSEFRTSGRNEQFF. The CDR3, as DNA: TGTGCCAGCAGTGAATTTAGGACTAGCGGGAGGAATGAGCAGTTCTTC.

V gene TRBV6-5 combines with J gene TRBJ2-7, with 7 bases identical to TRBD1. Unmatched junction bases numbered 10, after V lost 6 bases and J lost 2 bases. This CDR3 region has 15 residues. Germline values: CDR1 MNHEY, CDR2 SVGAGI. The CDR3 loop is CASSLTGSFTYEQYF. The DNA of the CDR3 is TGTGCCAGCAGCCTGACAGGGTCATTTACCTACGAGCAGTACTTC.